The clone carrying this T cell receptor beta chain was seen a few times. The sample originates from a study of metastatic and nonmetastatic thyroid tumors. Study details: Peripheral blood and tumor or nodule samples from malignant and benign thyroid patients were compared.

TCRdb reassembled clones from the PCR reads with MiXCR. This table has roughly 14,000 clones, roughly 30% appearing once. No treatment of any kind had been given to any patient before thyroid surgery. V lost 6 bases to trimming and J lost 5 bases, with 8 bases between them. CDR3 length equals 12 residues. CDR1 is MDHEN and CDR2 is SYDVKM in the germline V gene. The sequence was collected from a female donor with papillary thyroid cancer or a benign thyroid nodule (not recorded which). Some clones in this sample may be carry-over from other donors' samples. J is TRBJ2-4 and V is TRBV28; D is ambiguous. Sequenced input: tumor tissue. The CDR3 sequence: CASSSVQNIQYF. CDR3 coding DNA: TGTGCCAGCAGCTCGGTCCAAAACATTCAGTACTTC.